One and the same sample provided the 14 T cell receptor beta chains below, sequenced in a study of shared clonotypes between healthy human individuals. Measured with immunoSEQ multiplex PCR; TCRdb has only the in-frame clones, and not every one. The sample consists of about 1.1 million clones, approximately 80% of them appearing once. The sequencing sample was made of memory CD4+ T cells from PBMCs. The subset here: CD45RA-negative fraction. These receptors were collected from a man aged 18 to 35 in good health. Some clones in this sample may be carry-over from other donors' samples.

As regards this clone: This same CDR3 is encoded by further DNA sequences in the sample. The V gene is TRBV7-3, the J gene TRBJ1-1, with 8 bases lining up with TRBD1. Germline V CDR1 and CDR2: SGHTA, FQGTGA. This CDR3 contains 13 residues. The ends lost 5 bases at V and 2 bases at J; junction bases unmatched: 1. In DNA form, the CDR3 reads TGTGCCAGCAGCCAGGGGGCTAACACTGAAGCTTTCTTT. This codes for CASSQGANTEAFF.

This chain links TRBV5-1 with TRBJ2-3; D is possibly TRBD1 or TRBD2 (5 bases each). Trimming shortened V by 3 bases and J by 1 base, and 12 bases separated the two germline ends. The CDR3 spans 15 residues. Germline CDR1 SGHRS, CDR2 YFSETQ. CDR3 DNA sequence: TGCGCCAGCAGCTGGAGAGGGGCTGGCACAGATACGCAGTATTTT. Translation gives CASSWRGAGTDTQYF. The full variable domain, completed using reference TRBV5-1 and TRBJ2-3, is KAGVTQTPRYLIKTRGQQVTLSCSPISGHRSVSWYQQTPGQGLQFLFEYFSETQRNKGNFPGRFSGRQFSNSRSEMNVSTLELGDSALYLCASSWRGAGTDTQYFGPGTRLTVL.

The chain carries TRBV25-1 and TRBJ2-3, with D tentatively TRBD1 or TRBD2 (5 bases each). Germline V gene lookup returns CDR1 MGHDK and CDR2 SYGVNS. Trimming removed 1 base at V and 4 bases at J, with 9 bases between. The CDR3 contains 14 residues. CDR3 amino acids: CASSESRGADTQYF. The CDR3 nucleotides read TGTGCCAGCAGTGAATCAAGGGGAGCAGATACGCAGTATTTT.

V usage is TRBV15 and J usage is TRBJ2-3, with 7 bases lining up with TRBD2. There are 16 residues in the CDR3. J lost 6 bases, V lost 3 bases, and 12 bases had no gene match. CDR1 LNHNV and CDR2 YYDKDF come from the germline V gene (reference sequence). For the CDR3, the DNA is TGTGCCACCAGCAGGACAACTAGCGCGACCGGGGATACGCAGTATTTT. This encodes CATSRTTSATGDTQYF.

CDR3 DNA: TGTGCCAGCAGCCCTCGAACGGGACAGGGAGGCGAAAAACTGTTTTTT. It is translated as CASSPRTGQGGEKLFF. The chain has TRBV7-2 and TRBJ1-4, with TRBD1 matching 9 bases. V trimming: 5 bases; J trimming: 8 bases; junction bases outside the gene matches: 12. This CDR3 has 16 residues. Germline lookup yields CDR1 SGHTA and CDR2 FQGNSA.

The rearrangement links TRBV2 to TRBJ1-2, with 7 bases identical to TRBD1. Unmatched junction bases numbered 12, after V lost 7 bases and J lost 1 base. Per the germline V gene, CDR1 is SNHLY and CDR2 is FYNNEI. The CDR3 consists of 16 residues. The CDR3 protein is CASTPGTEIINYGYTF. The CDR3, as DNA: TGTGCCAGCACCCCCGGGACAGAGATTATTAACTATGGCTACACCTTC.

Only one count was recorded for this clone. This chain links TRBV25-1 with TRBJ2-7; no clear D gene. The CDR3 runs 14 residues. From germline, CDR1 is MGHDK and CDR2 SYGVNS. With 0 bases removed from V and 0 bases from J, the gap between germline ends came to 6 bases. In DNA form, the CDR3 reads TGTGCCAGCAGTGAATACCGGGCCTCCTACGAGCAGTACTTC. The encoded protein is CASSEYRASYEQYF.

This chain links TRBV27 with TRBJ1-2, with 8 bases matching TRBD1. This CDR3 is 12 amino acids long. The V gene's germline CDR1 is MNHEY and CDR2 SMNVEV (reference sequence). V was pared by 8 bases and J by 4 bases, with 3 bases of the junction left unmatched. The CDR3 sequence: CASWTGSYGYTF. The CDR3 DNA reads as TGTGCCAGCTGGACAGGGTCCTATGGCTACACCTTC.

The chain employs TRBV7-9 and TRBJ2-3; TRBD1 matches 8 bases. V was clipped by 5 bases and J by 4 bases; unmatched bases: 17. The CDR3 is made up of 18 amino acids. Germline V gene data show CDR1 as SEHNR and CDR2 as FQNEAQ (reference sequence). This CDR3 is CASSLGPAWTGHADTQYF. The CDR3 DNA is TGTGCCAGCAGCCTAGGTCCGGCATGGACAGGGCATGCAGATACGCAGTATTTT.

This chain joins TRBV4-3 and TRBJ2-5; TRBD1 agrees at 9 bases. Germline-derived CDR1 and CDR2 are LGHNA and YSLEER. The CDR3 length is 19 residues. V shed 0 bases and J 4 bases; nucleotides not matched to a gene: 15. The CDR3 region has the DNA TGCGCCAGCAGCCAAGACAGGTCGTGGACAGGGGCCTGGGGAGAGACCCAGTACTTC. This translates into CASSQDRSWTGAWGETQYF.

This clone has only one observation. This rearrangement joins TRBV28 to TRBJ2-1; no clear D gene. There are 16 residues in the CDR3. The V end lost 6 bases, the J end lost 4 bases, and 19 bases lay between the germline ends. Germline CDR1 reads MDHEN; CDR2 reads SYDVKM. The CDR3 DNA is TGTGCCAGCAGGTCCTATGGGTCTGACGGTTACAATGAGCAGTTCTTC. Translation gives CASRSYGSDGYNEQFF.

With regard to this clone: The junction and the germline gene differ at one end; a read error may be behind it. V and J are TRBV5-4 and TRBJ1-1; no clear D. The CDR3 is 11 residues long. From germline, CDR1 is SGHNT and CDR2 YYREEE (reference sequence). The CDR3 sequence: CASSQGGEAFF. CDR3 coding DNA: TGCGCCAGCAGCCAAGGAGGAGAAGCTTTCTTT. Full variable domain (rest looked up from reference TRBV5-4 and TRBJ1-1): ETGVTQSPTHLIKTRGQQVTLRCSSQSGHNTVSWYQQALGQGPQFIFQYYREEENGRGNFPPRFSGLQFPNYSSELNVNALELDDSALYLCASSQGGEAFFGQGTRLTVV.

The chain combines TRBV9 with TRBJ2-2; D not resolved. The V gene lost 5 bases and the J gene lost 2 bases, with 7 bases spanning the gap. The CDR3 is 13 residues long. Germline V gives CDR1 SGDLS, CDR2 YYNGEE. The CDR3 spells CASSLTNTGELFF. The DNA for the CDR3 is TGTGCCAGCAGTCTTACAAACACCGGGGAGCTGTTTTTT.

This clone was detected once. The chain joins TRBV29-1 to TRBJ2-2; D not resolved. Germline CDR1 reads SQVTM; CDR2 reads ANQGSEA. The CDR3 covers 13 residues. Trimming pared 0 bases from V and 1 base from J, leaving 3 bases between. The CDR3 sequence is CSVEEENTGELFF. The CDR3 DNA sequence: TGCAGCGTTGAAGAAGAGAACACCGGGGAGCTGTTTTTT.